The text below deals with one TCR beta chain. With V trimmed by 0 bases and J by 5 bases, 9 bases remained unmatched. Germline CDR1 and CDR2: SGHRS and YFSETQ. The CDR3 is made up of 18 amino acids. Authors' analysis steps: How many nucleated cells were present was estimated from reference gene primer amplification. The repertoire was sequenced with immunoSEQ multiplex PCR; TCRdb's copy has only in-frame clones and lacks some. For V, J and clone size, that table is used; D and trimming come from the DNA. In the table there are 120,000 to 150,000 clones, approximately 86% of which are singletons. Clinical histories supplied by participants themselves formed the basis of cohort assignment. This specimen belongs to a study of blood T cell repertoires in COVID-19. Turning to the study itself: Some COVID-19 samples were acute and others convalescent; all came from the United States, Italy and Spain. From T cells, B-cell-depleted T cells, or PBMCs came the material, which was cDNA or gDNA.

The chain uses TRBV5-1 and TRBJ2-5; 14 bases align to TRBD2. The sequencing input was PBMCs or T cells enriched from blood (not recorded which). The source is a woman in her 40s who had recovered from COVID-19. The CDR3 nucleotides read TGCGCCAGCAGCTTGGTGGTACCGGGACTAGCGGGAGAGGAGACCCAGTACTTC. Amino acid sequence: CASSLVVPGLAGEETQYF.